This passage covers 26 T cell receptor beta chains from one sample sequenced in a study of PD-1 blockade in classical Hodgkin lymphoma. Specified time point: newly diagnosed, previously untreated cHL patient sample. CD8+ T cell isolation from thawed PBMCs was performed by magnetic negative selection. The repertoire was sequenced with immunoSEQ multiplex PCR; TCRdb's copy has only in-frame clones and lacks some. The sample has more than 12,000 clones; 90% to 95% are singletons. The source material was CD8+ T cells from blood. The origin of the receptors is a human donor with classical Hodgkin lymphoma.

This chain joins TRBV12-2 and TRBJ2-7. TRBV12-2 is reported as a pseudogene. The CDR3 length is 13 residues. The CDR3 DNA is TGTGCAAGTCGCTTAGATGGTAGGTTCGAGCAGTACGTC. Protein sequence: CASRLDGRFEQYV.

This rearrangement joins TRBV11-2 to TRBJ2-7, with D possibly being TRBD1 (5 bases). Germline CDR1 reads SGHAT; CDR2 reads FQNNGV. Trimming cost V 5 bases and J 10 bases, with 15 bases left between them. The length of the CDR3 is 12 residues. CDR3 loop: CASSHLGHLQYF. CDR3 DNA sequence: TGTGCCAGCAGCCACCTAGGACACCTCCAGTACTTC.

The chain has TRBV6-4 and TRBJ2-6, with TRBD1 identical over 7 bases. The CDR3 sequence is 16 residues long. V trimming: 3 bases; J trimming: 1 base; junction bases outside the gene matches: 3. The germline gives CDR1 MRHNA, CDR2 SNTAGT. CDR3 sequence reads: CASSERGQSGANVLTF. Written as DNA, the CDR3 is TGTGCCAGCAGTGAAAGGGGACAGTCTGGGGCCAACGTCCTGACTTTC.

The V gene is TRBV6-4, the J gene TRBJ2-3, with 7 bases fitting TRBD1. J lost 3 bases, V lost 0 bases, and 3 bases had no gene match. Germline V gene sequence: CDR1 MRHNA, CDR2 SNTAGT. This CDR3 has 15 amino acids. CDR3 residues: CASSDSGGATDTQYF. In DNA form, the CDR3 reads TGTGCCAGCAGTGACTCAGGGGGCGCGACAGATACGCAGTATTTT.

This rearrangement joins TRBV4-3 to TRBJ1-4; 10 nucleotides line up with TRBD1. The CDR3 runs 15 residues. Germline CDR1 is LGHNA and CDR2 is YSLEER. V trimming: 7 bases; J trimming: 3 bases; junction bases outside the gene matches: 5. The CDR3, as DNA: TGCGCCAGCAACCCAGGACAGGGGGCTAATGAAAAACTGTTTTTT. Translated, it gives CASNPGQGANEKLFF.

CDR3 protein: CASSLEGGGRTEAFF. CDR3 bases: TGTGCCAGCAGCTTAGAAGGCGGGGGGCGGACTGAAGCTTTCTTT. The chain joins TRBV7-9 to TRBJ1-1, with D possibly matching TRBD1 (6 bases). The CDR3 totals 15 residues. The germline V and J ends were trimmed by 1 base and 5 bases, with 14 bases remaining between them. Germline CDR1 reads SEHNR; CDR2 reads FQNEAQ (reference sequence).

V and J are TRBV29-1 and TRBJ2-1, with D unresolved. Trimming left V 0 bases short and J 7 bases short, with 10 bases between. The CDR3 loop spans 13 amino acids. Per germline, CDR1 SQVTM and CDR2 ANQGSEA. CDR3 bases: TGCAGCGTTGAAGATGGAACCAGTAATGAGCAGTTCTTC. This sequence encodes CSVEDGTSNEQFF.

V and J are TRBV18 and TRBJ2-7; D possibly uses TRBD1 or TRBD2 (6 bases each). Germline CDR1 reads KGHSH; CDR2 reads LQKENI. CDR3 length equals 15 residues. The ends were cut back, 3 bases at V and 4 bases at J, with 16 bases in the middle. The CDR3 DNA is TGTGCCAGCTCACCGGCCGGGGGCTCAGAGTACGAGCAGTACTTC. The encoded protein is CASSPAGGSEYEQYF.

The V and J genes are TRBV11-2 and TRBJ2-3, with a weak D call TRBD2 (6 bases). Per germline, CDR1 SGHAT and CDR2 FQNNGV. V lost 5 bases to trimming and J lost 6 bases, with 21 bases between them. This CDR3 spans 16 amino acids. Here the CDR3 DNA reads TGTGCCAGCAGCCTCTGGCGGGAATGGTTGCATGATACGCAGTATTTT. Protein sequence: CASSLWREWLHDTQYF. The variable domain in full, with the rest retrieved from reference TRBV11-2 and TRBJ2-3, is EAGVAQSPRYKIIEKRQSVAFWCNPISGHATLYWYQQILGQGPKLLIQFQNNGVVDDSQLPKDRFSAERLKGVDSTLKIQPAKLEDSAVYLCASSLWREWLHDTQYFGPGTRLTVL.

V usage is TRBV7-9 and J usage is TRBJ2-1; weak D call: TRBD1 (6 bases). In germline, CDR1 is SEHNR, CDR2 FQNEAQ (reference sequence). The length of the CDR3 is 16 residues. The germline V and J ends were trimmed by 1 base and 4 bases, with 14 bases remaining between them. The CDR3 nucleotides are TGTGCCAGCAGCTTAGGCCCGACAGGACCGTACAATGAGCAGTTCTTC. It is translated as CASSLGPTGPYNEQFF.

This clone was observed once. The chain has TRBV27 and TRBJ2-1, with TRBD1 identical over 7 bases. Trimming cost V 8 bases and J 6 bases; bases outside gene matches: 13. The CDR3 is made up of 15 amino acids. CDR1 and CDR2 from the germline V gene are MNHEY and SMNVEV (reference sequence). For the CDR3, the DNA is TGTGCCAGCGACACGAAGGGGGCAAATCGCAATGAGCAGTTCTTC. This translates into CASDTKGANRNEQFF.

The chain couples TRBV11-3 to TRBJ2-5; D may be TRBD2 (6 bases). Germline CDR1 and CDR2: SGHNT and YENEEA. Trimming cost V 5 bases and J 6 bases, with 13 bases left between them. This CDR3 contains 13 residues. The CDR3 loop is CASSADYSQTQYF. The CDR3 DNA is TGTGCCAGCAGCGCGGACTATTCTCAGACCCAGTACTTC.

The chain links TRBV28 to TRBJ2-2; D remains ambiguous. This CDR3 comprises 14 residues. CDR1 and CDR2 (germline): MDHEN, SYDVKM. Trimming shortened V by 2 bases and J by 4 bases, and 8 bases separated the two germline ends. This CDR3 reads CASSLLHFTGELFF. The CDR3 nucleotides read TGTGCCAGCAGTTTACTCCATTTCACCGGGGAGCTGTTTTTT.

The chain links TRBV6-4 to TRBJ2-3; 10 nucleotides line up with TRBD2. V shed 4 bases, J shed 1 base, and the junction held 2 bases outside the gene matches. The CDR3 is 15 amino acids. Germline CDR1 MRHNA, CDR2 SNTAGT. The CDR3 here is CASSGGTSGTDTQYF. CDR3 DNA: TGTGCCAGCAGTGGGGGGACTAGCGGCACAGATACGCAGTATTTT.

The chain employs TRBV9 and TRBJ2-1; 11 bases map to TRBD2. This CDR3 comprises 17 residues. CDR1 SGDLS and CDR2 YYNGEE come from the germline V gene. After removal of 3 bases from V and 0 bases from J, the junction contained 5 bases not matched to a gene. The CDR3 protein is CASSETSGTSSYNEQFF. The CDR3 DNA reads TGTGCCAGCAGCGAGACTAGCGGGACAAGCTCCTACAATGAGCAGTTCTTC.

CDR3 in amino acids: CASGGGLASNNEQFF. The CDR3 nucleotides are TGTGCCAGCGGCGGGGGGCTAGCGAGCAACAATGAGCAGTTCTTC. This chain links TRBV19 with TRBJ2-1, with 8 bases identical to TRBD2. V lost 9 bases, J lost 5 bases, and 12 bases stayed unmatched. The CDR3 covers 15 residues. The germline CDR1 and CDR2 sequences are LNHDA and SQIVND (reference sequence).

This chain connects TRBV23-1 to TRBJ1-3; no clear D. TRBV23-1 is classed as an ORF, of uncertain function. V lost 11 bases to trimming and J lost 1 base, with 9 bases between them. The CDR3 consists of 12 residues. The DNA of the CDR3 is TGCGCCGAACACCATTCTGGAAACACCATATATTTT. It translates to CAEHHSGNTIYF.

The gene calls are TRBV7-2 and TRBJ1-6; no clear D gene. Trimming removed 3 bases at V and 0 bases at J, with 9 bases between. The CDR3 length is 16 residues. Per the germline V gene, CDR1 is SGHTA and CDR2 is FQGNSA. The CDR3 sequence: CASSLASSSYNSPLHF. CDR3 coding DNA: TGTGCCAGCAGCTTGGCCAGTAGCTCCTATAATTCACCCCTCCACTTT.

This sequence joins TRBV4-2 and TRBJ2-7; tentatively, D is TRBD2 (5 bases). This CDR3 is built from 16 residues. The V gene lost 1 base and the J gene lost 3 bases, with 16 bases spanning the gap. The V gene's germline CDR1 is LGHNA and CDR2 YNFKEQ. The CDR3 bases are TGTGCCAGCAGCCAAGCCGACTATTCTGGGAGCTACGAGCAGTACTTC. It encodes CASSQADYSGSYEQYF.

The rearrangement links TRBV10-3 to TRBJ2-7; D unresolved. In germline, CDR1 is ENHRY, CDR2 SYGVKD. Between the trimmed V and J ends, which lost 1 base and 5 bases, there was a span of 6 bases. The CDR3 runs to 12 residues. The CDR3, as DNA: TGTGCCATCAGTGAGTTAGAAGACGAGCAGTACTTC. This translates into CAISELEDEQYF.

This chain joins TRBV9 and TRBJ2-5, with D tentatively TRBD2 (6 bases). This CDR3 has 15 residues. Germline CDR1 SGDLS, CDR2 YYNGEE. With 4 bases removed from V and 5 bases from J, the gap between germline ends came to 18 bases. CDR3 sequence reads: CASSPPGGAMETQYF. CDR3 nucleotides: TGTGCCAGCAGCCCTCCAGGCGGGGCTATGGAGACCCAGTACTTC.

This chain connects TRBV2 to TRBJ2-7, with a possible D match to TRBD2 (5 bases). The CDR3 covers 15 residues. CDR1 SNHLY and CDR2 FYNNEI come from the germline V gene. Trimming took off 8 bases at V and 5 bases at J, with 22 bases between the two ends. CDR3 DNA sequence: TGTGCCAGCGCACTGAATCTGGGAGCCGTCCACGAGCAGTACGTC. Residues: CASALNLGAVHEQYV.

The chain has TRBV4-2 and TRBJ2-5; tentatively, D is TRBD2 (6 bases). This CDR3 spans 15 amino acids. Between the trimmed V and J ends, which lost 4 bases and 5 bases, there was a span of 17 bases. Germline assignment: CDR1 LGHNA and CDR2 YNFKEQ. The CDR3 DNA reads TGTGCCAGCAGCCCAGGAGGGGAGCTAGGTGAGACCCAGTACTTC. Translating it yields CASSPGGELGETQYF.

The rearrangement uses TRBV7-8 and TRBJ2-2, with D uncertain. The CDR3 extends over 12 amino acids. Trimming left V 1 base short and J 5 bases short, with 2 bases between. Germline V CDR1 and CDR2: SGHVS, FQNEAQ. This CDR3 reads CASSLVTGELFF. CDR3 nucleotide sequence: TGTGCCAGCAGCTTAGTAACCGGGGAGCTGTTTTTT.

This clone has only one observation. The chain is built from TRBV27 and TRBJ2-3, with 7 bases lining up with TRBD2. CDR1 MNHEY and CDR2 SMNVEV come from the germline V gene (reference sequence). The CDR3 has 15 amino acids. After removal of 3 bases from V and 6 bases from J, the junction contained 9 bases not matched to a gene. The CDR3 DNA sequence: TGTGCCAGCAGTTTGGGACTATCACTTCGGGATACGCAGTATTTT. This gives the protein CASSLGLSLRDTQYF.

The chain recombines TRBV6-6 with TRBJ2-7; D is uncertain. Germline CDR1 and CDR2: MNHNY and SVGAGI (reference sequence). V was cut by 0 bases and J by 6 bases, with 15 bases left in between. This CDR3 contains 15 residues. In nucleotides, the CDR3 is TGTGCCAGCAGTTACTCCCTAGAAATGGCTTCCGAGCAGTACTTC. Protein product: CASSYSLEMASEQYF.